This TCR beta chain originates from a study of blood T cell repertoires in COVID-19. Across the study: Material from acute and convalescent COVID-19 was sourced from the United States, Italy and Spain.

Study processing details: The assay estimated nucleated cells by amplifying reference gene primers. TCRdb's copy holds only in-frame clones and misses some; the assay was immunoSEQ multiplex PCR. V, J and clone size reflect that table, while D and trimming were determined from the DNA. The profile shows 200,000 to 300,000 clones, over 70% of them singletons. CDR3 length equals 12 residues. Trimming removed 5 bases from V and 7 bases from J, with 11 bases in between. Germline lookup yields CDR1 LNHDA and CDR2 SQIVND (reference sequence). Participants were aged roughly 18 to 95 years, lived in over 20 US areas, and enrolled virtually.

This chain connects TRBV19 to TRBJ1-1; tentative D call: TRBD1 (5 bases). This receptor was taken from a woman between 40 and 55 years old who had been exposed to COVID-19. Sequenced sample: PBMCs or T cells enriched from blood (not recorded which). In DNA form, the CDR3 reads TGTGCCAGTAGTGACGACAGAGTTGAAGCTTTCTTT. It is translated as CASSDDRVEAFF.